This T cell receptor beta chain was sequenced for a study of blood T cells in healthy people across ages. The CDR3 is 14 amino acids. The germline V gene encodes CDR1 SSHAT and CDR2 FNYEAQ (reference sequence). V was shortened by 0 bases and J by 7 bases, with 9 bases between the two germline ends. A second PCR of about 7 to 12 cycles used a sample-barcoded 5' primer and a J-beta primer mix. From the 5' RACE reads, TCRdb called clonotypes with MiXCR, one entry per CDR3 protein. The sample carries about 1.5 million distinct CDR3 sequences, 42% recorded once. The source is a woman in her late teens or twenties in good health. Sequenced material: blood. The rearrangement uses TRBV7-7 and TRBJ2-2, with D unresolved. CDR3 protein: CASSLAQNSGELFF. The DNA of the CDR3 is TGTGCCAGCAGCTTAGCACAGAATAGCGGGGAGCTGTTTTTT.